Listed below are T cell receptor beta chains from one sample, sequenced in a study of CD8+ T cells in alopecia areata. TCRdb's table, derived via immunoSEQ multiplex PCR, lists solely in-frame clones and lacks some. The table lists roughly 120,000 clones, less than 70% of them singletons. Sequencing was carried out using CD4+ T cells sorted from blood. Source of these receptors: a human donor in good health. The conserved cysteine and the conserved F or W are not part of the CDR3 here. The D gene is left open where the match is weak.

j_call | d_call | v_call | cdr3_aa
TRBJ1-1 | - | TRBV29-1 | SVGGYTEAF
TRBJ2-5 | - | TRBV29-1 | SVGGRQETQY
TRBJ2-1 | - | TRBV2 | ASSEQGYNEQF
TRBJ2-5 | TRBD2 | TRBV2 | ASKPRPGPGGETQY
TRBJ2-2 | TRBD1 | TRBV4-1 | ASSQEWDRGNTGELF
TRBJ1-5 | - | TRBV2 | ASSPDRTNQPQH
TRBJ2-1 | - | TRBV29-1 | SVRPLGDEQF
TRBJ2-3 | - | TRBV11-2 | ASSSSYLVTDTQY
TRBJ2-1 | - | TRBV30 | AWSPSSYNEQF
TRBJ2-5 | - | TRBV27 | ASSPDWGRKETQY
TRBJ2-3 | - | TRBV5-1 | ASSKRQGGGTDTQY